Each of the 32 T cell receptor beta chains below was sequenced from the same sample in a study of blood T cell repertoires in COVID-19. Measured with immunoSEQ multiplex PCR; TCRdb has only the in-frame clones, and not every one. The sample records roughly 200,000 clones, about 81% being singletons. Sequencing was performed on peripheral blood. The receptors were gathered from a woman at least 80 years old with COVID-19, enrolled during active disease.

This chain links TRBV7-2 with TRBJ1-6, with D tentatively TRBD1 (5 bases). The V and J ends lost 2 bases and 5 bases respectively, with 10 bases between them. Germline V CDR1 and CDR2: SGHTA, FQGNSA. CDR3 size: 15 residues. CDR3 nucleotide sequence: TGTGCCAGCAGCTTAACCCGACAGAATAATTCACCCCTCCACTTT. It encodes CASSLTRQNNSPLHF.

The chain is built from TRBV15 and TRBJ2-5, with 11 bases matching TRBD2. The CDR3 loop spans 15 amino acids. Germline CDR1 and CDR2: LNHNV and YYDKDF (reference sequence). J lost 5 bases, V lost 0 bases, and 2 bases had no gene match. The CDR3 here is CATSRDSGGGETQYF. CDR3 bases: TGTGCCACCAGCAGAGATAGCGGGGGGGGCGAGACCCAGTACTTC.

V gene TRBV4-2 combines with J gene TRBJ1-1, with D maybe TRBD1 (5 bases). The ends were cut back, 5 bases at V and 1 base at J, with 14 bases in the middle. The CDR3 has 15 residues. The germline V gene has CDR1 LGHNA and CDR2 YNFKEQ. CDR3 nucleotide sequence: TGTGCCAGCAGCGGGCGGGGCTACCCGAACACTGAAGCTTTCTTT. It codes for CASSGRGYPNTEAFF.

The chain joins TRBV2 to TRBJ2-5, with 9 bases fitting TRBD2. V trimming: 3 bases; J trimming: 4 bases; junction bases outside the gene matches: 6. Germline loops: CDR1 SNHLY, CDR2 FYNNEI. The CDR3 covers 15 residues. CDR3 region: CASSDPSGNVETQYF. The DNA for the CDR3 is TGTGCCAGCAGTGATCCTAGCGGGAATGTAGAGACCCAGTACTTC. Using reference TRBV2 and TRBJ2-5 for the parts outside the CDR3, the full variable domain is EPEVTQTPSHQVTQMGQEVILRCVPISNHLYFYWYRQILGQKVEFLVSFYNNEISEKSEIFDDQFSVERPDGSNFTLKIRSTKLEDSAMYFCASSDPSGNVETQYFGPGTRLLVL.

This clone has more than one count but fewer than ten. For the CDR3, the DNA is TGTGCCAGCAGCTTAGGGGACAGGGTTGATCAGCCCCAGCATTTT. This gives the protein CASSLGDRVDQPQHF. V usage is TRBV11-2 and J usage is TRBJ1-5, with 9 nucleotides matching TRBD1. CDR1 is SGHAT, CDR2 FQNNGV, per germline. V trimming: 1 base; J trimming: 5 bases; junction bases outside the gene matches: 3. The CDR3 has 15 residues.

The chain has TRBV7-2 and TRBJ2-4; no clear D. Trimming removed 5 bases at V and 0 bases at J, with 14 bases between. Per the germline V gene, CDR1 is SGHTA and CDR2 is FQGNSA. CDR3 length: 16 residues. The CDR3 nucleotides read TGTGCCAGCAGCATTGAGTTAGTTCTAGCCAAAAACATTCAGTACTTC. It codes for CASSIELVLAKNIQYF.

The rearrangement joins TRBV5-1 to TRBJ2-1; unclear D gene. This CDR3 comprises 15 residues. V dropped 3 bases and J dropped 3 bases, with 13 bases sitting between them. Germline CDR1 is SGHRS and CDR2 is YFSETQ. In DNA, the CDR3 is TGCGCCAGCAGCTCCGGCCAGCGCCTCTACAATGAGCAGTTCTTC. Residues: CASSSGQRLYNEQFF.

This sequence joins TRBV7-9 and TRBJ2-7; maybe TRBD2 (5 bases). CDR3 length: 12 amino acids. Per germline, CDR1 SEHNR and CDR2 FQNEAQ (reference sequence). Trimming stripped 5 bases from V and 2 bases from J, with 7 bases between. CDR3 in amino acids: CASSQRPYEQYF. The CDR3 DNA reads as TGTGCCAGCAGCCAGCGGCCCTACGAGCAGTACTTC.

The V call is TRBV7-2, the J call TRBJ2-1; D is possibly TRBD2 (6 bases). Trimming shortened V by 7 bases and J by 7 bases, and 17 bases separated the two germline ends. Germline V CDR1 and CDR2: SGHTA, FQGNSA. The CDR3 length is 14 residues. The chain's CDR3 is CASTVSGGWNEQFF. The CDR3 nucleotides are TGTGCCAGCACCGTATCCGGGGGTTGGAATGAGCAGTTCTTC.

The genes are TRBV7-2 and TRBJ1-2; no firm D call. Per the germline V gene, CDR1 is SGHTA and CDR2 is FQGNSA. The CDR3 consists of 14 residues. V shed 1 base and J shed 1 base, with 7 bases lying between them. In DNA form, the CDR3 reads TGTGCCAGCAGCTTAGGGCCTCGTAACTATGGCTACACCTTC. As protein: CASSLGPRNYGYTF.

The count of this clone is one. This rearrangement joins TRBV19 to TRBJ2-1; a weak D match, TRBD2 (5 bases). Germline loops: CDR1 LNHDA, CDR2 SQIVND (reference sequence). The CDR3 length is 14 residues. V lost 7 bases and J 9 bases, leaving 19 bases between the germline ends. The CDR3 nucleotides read TGTGCCAGTAATCGCGCGGCTGACTATACTGAGCAGTTCTTC. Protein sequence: CASNRAADYTEQFF. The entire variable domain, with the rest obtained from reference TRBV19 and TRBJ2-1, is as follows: DGGITQSPKYLFRKEGQNVTLSCEQNLNHDAMYWYRQDPGQGLRLIYYSQIVNDFQKGDIAEGYSVSREKKESFPLTVTSAQKNPTAFYLCASNRAADYTEQFFGPGTRLTVL.

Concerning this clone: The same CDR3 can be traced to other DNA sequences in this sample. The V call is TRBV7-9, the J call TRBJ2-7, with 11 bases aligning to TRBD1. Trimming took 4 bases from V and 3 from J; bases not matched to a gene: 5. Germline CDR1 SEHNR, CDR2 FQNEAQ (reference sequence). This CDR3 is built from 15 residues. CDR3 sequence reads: CASSSPGQGVYEQYF. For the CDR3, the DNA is TGTGCCAGCAGCTCCCCGGGACAGGGGGTCTACGAGCAGTACTTC. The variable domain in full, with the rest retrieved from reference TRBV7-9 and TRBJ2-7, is DTGVSQNPRHKITKRGQNVTFRCDPISEHNRLYWYRQTLGQGPEFLTYFQNEAQLEKSRLLSDRFSAERPKGSFSTLEIQRTEQGDSAMYLCASSSPGQGVYEQYFGPGTRLTVT.

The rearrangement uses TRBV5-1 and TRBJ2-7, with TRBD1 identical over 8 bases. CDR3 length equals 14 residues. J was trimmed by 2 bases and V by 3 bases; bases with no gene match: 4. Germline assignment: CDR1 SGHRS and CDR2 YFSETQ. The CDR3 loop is CASSSQGEAYEQYF. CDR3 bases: TGCGCCAGCAGCTCACAGGGGGAAGCCTACGAGCAGTACTTC.

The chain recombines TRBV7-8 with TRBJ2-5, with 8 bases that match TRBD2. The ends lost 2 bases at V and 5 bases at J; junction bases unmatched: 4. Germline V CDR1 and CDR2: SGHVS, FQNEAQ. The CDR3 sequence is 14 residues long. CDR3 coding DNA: TGTGCCAGCAGCTTAACGGGGGGGTGGGAGACCCAGTACTTC. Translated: CASSLTGGWETQYF. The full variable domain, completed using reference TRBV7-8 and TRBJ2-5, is GAGVSQSPRYKVAKRGQDVALRCDPISGHVSLFWYQQALGQGPEFLTYFQNEAQLDKSGLPSDRFFAERPEGSVSTLKIQRTQQEDSAVYLCASSLTGGWETQYFGPGTRLLVL.

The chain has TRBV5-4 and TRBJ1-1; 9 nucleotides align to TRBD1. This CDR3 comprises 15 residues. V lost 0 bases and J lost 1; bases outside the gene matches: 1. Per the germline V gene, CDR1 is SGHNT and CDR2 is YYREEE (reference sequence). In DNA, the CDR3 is TGTGCCAGCAGCTTGGGACAGGGGGAGAACACTGAAGCTTTCTTT. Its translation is CASSLGQGENTEAFF.

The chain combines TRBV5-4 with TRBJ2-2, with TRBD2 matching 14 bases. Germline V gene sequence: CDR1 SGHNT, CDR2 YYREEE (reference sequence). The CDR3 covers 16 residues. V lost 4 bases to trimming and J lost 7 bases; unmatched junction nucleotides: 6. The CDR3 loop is CASSPPGLAGDGELFF. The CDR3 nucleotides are TGTGCCAGCAGCCCACCGGGACTAGCGGGAGACGGGGAGCTGTTTTTT.

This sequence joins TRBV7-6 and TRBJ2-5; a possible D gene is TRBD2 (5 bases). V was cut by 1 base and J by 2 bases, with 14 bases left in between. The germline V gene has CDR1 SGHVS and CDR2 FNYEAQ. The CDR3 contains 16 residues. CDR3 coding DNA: TGTGCCAGCAGCTTAGGTCTCCTTGAGGGTCAAGAGACCCAGTACTTC. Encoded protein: CASSLGLLEGQETQYF. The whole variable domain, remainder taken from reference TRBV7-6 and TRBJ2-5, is GAGVSQSPRYKVTKRGQDVALRCDPISGHVSLYWYRQALGQGPEFLTYFNYEAQQDKSGLPNDRFSAERPEGSISTLTIQRTEQRDSAMYRCASSLGLLEGQETQYFGPGTRLLVL.

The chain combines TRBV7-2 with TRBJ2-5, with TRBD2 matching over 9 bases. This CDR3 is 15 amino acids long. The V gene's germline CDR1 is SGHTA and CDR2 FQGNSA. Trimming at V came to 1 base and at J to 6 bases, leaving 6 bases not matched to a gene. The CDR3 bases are TGTGCCAGCAGCTTAGGTTCTACTAGCGGGCAGACCCAGTACTTC. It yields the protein CASSLGSTSGQTQYF.

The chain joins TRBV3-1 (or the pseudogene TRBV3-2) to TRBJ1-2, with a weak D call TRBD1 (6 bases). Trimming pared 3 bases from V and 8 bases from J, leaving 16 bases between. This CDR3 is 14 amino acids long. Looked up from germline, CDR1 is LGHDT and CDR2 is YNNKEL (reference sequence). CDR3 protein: CASSHQRGKGGYTF. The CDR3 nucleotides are TGTGCCAGCAGCCATCAAAGGGGGAAAGGGGGCTACACCTTC.

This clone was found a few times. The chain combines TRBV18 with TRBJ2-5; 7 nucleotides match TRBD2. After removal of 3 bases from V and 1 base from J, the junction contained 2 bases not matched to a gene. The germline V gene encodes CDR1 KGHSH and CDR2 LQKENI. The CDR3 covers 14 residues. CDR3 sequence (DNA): TGTGCCAGCTCACCCGGACTAGTCCAAGAGACCCAGTACTTC. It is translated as CASSPGLVQETQYF.

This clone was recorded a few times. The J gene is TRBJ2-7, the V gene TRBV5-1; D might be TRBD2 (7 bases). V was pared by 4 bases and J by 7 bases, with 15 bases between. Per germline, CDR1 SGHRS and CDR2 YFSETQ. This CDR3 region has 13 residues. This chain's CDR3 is CASSGGAGREQYF. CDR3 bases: TGCGCCAGCAGCGGGGGGGCAGGGAGAGAGCAGTACTTC.

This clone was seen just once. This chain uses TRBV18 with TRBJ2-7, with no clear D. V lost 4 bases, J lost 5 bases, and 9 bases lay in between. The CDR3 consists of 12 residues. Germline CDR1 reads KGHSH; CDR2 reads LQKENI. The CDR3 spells CASSRGLDEQYF. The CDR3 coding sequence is TGTGCCAGCTCACGCGGTCTGGACGAGCAGTACTTC. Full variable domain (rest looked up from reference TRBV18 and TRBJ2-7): NAGVMQNPRHLVRRRGQEARLRCSPMKGHSHVYWYRQLPEEGLKFMVYLQKENIIDESGMPKERFSAEFPKEGPSILRIQQVVRGDSAAYFCASSRGLDEQYFGPGTRLTVT.

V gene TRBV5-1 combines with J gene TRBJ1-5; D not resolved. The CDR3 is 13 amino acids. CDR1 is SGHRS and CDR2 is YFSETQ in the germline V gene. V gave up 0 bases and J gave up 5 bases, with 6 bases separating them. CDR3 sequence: CASSLDNDQPQHF. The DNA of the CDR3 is TGCGCCAGCAGCTTGGACAACGATCAGCCCCAGCATTTT.

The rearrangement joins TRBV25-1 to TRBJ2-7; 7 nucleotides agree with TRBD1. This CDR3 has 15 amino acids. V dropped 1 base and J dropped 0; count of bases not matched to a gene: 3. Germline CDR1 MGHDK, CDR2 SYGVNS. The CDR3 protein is CASSEWGQHSYEQYF. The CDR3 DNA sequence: TGTGCCAGCAGTGAATGGGGACAGCACTCCTACGAGCAGTACTTC.

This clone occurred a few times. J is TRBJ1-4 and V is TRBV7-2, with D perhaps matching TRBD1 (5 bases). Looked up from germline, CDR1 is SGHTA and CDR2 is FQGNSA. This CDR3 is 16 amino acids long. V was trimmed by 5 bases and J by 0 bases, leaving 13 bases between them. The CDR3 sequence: CASSPQWGATNEKLFF. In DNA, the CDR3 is TGTGCCAGCAGCCCCCAATGGGGGGCAACTAATGAAAAACTGTTTTTT.

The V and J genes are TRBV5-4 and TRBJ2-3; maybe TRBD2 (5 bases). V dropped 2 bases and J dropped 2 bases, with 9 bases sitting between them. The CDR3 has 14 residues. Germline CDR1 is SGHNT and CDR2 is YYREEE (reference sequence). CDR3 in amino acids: CASSFSGNTDTQYF. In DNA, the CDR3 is TGTGCCAGCAGCTTCTCGGGGAACACAGATACGCAGTATTTT.

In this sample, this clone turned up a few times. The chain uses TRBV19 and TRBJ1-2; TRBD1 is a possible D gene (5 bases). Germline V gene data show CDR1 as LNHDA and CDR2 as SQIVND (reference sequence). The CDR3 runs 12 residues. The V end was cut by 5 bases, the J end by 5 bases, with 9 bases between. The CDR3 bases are TGTGCCAGTAGTCCACGGACATATGGCTACACCTTC. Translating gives CASSPRTYGYTF.

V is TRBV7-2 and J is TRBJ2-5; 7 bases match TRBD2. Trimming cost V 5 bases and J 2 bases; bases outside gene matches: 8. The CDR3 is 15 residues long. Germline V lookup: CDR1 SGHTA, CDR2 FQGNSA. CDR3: CASSPEGTNQETQYF. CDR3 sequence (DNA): TGTGCCAGCAGCCCAGAGGGGACTAATCAAGAGACCCAGTACTTC.

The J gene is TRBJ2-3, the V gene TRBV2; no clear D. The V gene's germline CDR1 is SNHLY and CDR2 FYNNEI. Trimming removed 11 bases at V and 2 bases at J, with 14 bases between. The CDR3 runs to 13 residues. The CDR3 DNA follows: TGTGCCGGCAACCGGGTATCCACAGATACGCAGTATTTT. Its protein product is CAGNRVSTDTQYF.

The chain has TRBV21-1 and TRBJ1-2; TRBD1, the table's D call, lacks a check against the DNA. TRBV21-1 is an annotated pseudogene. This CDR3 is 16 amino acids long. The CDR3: CASSKKIMDTYYGYTF. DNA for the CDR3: TGTGCCAGCAGCAAAAAAATCATGGACACCTACTATGGCTACACCTTC.

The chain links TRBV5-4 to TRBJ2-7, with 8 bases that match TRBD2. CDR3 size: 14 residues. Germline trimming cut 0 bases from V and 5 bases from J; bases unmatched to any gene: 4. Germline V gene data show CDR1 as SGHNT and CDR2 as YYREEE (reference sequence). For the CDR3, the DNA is TGTGCCAGCAGCTTGGTCGGGAGGGCCCACGAGCAGTACTTC. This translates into CASSLVGRAHEQYF.

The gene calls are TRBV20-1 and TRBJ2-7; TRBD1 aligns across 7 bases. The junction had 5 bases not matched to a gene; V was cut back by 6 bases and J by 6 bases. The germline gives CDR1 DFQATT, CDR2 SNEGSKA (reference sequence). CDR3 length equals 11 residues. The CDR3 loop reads CSARQGPEQYF. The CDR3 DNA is TGCAGTGCCCGACAGGGTCCCGAGCAGTACTTC.